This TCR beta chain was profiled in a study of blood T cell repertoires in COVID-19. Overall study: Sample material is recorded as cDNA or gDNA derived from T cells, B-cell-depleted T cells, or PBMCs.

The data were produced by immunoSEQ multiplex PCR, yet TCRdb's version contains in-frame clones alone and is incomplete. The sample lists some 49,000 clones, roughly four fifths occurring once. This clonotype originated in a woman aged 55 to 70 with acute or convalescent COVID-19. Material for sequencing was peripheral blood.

The CDR3 reads CASSPQTGGPNYGYTF. The DNA of the CDR3 is TGTGCCAGCAGCCCCCAGACAGGGGGCCCTAACTATGGCTACACCTTC. The chain uses TRBV9 and TRBJ1-2; 10 nucleotides agree with TRBD1. The CDR3 is 16 residues long. Trimming at V came to 4 bases and at J to 0 bases, leaving 6 bases not matched to a gene. The V gene's germline CDR1 is SGDLS and CDR2 YYNGEE.